This T cell receptor (beta chain) came from a study of blood T cell repertoires in COVID-19 (dated by TCRdb to 2020 to 2022). At the level of the whole study: Samples covering the acute and convalescent phases of COVID-19 were provided by collaborators in the United States, Italy and Spain. Nearly every sample came with metadata listing a de-identified subject ID, COVID-19 status, age in years and sex. A freely available public database, intended as a resource for researchers studying the immune response to SARS-CoV-2, is where the repertoires were released. The dataset comprised deeply sampled blood TCRbeta repertoires from subjects exposed to, actively infected with, or recovered from COVID-19. The prospective study material was composed of cDNA or gDNA derived from T cells, B-cell-depleted T cells, or PBMCs. Where available, HLA class I and class II types were obtained from metadata supplied by the sample provider rather than from assay-based typing. Samples were obtained from the ongoing ImmuneRACE study (first 160 participants) and from 1,200 or so subjects provided by 6 global collaborators. Study-wide conclusions, independent of this receptor: The quantity of clinical and demographic metadata differed by source and by participant and was supplied without curation.

V lost 6 bases and J lost 4 bases, and the count of bases not matched to a germline gene is 6. The CDR3 spans 15 residues, from the cysteine through the phenylalanine. The kept DNA is CDR3 alone, 45 bases in frame from the first base. CDR1 and CDR2 (SGHTA, FQGTGA) derive from the germline V gene. TCRbeta CDR3 regions were amplified from genomic DNA by means of the immunoSEQ Assay, a bias-controlled multiplex PCR. The paper's data handling went like this. The number of nucleated cells in each sample was estimated by amplification of reference gene primers within the assay. Sequence reads were collapsed and filtered to measure the absolute abundance of every unique TCRbeta CDR3 rearrangement. For each sample, productive Simpson clonality was calculated as the square root of Simpson's diversity index across productive rearrangements. Entries here come from immuneACCESS through TCRdb and include only in-frame sequences with V and J called. Some clones fail to appear in such tables; in the studies checked, an unresolved V gene covers under half of the shortfall, and the cause of the remainder is unknown. V and J calls and clone size are as listed in that table; D and trimming were resolved from the DNA. The sample records around 200,000 clones, around 88% of which are singletons. The ten largest clones add up to under 3% of the sample.

Details on this clone: Its antigen is not yet known. Per-nucleotide qualities are absent, and no much larger clonotype sits a single base away.

Whole blood was collected in K2EDTA tubes by collaborating institutions according to the institutions' own protocols. For TCRbeta analysis, collaborators shipped samples in one of three forms: frozen whole blood, isolated PBMCs, or DNA extracted from either of those sample types. The specimen was peripheral blood. The sequence came from a man in his fifties or sixties with active or convalescent COVID-19. The chain was built from TRBV7-3 and TRBJ2-1; TRBD2 lines up with 10 middle nucleotides. The base sequence is TGTGCCAGCAGTCTAACTAGCGGGACATACAATGAGCAGTTCTTC. The encoded protein is CASSLTSGTYNEQFF.